This T cell receptor (beta chain) came from a study of shared clonotypes between healthy human individuals. There are 14 residues in the CDR3. V trimming: 2 bases; J trimming: 4 bases; junction bases outside the gene matches: 1. The germline CDR1 and CDR2 sequences are MNHNY and SVGAGI (reference sequence). CD8 cells classed as naive were CD45RO-negative and positively selected for CCR7, excluding terminally differentiated effector memory CD45RA+ cells. Each PCR replicate from the sorted subsets contained about 200 ng DNA, which is tens of thousands of T cell genomes. Repertoires were generated with immunoSEQ multiplex PCR, while TCRdb's copy carries only in-frame clones and drops some. Of 500,000 to 700,000 clones in the sample, 85% to 95% were seen once.

This clonotype was obtained from a woman aged 30 to 39 in good health. Source material: naive CD8+ T cells sorted from blood. J is TRBJ2-7 and V is TRBV6-6; the match to TRBD1 covers 11 bases. Here the CDR3 reads CASSYRDRGYEQYF. The CDR3 DNA reads as TGTGCCAGCAGTTACCGGGACAGGGGGTACGAGCAGTACTTC.